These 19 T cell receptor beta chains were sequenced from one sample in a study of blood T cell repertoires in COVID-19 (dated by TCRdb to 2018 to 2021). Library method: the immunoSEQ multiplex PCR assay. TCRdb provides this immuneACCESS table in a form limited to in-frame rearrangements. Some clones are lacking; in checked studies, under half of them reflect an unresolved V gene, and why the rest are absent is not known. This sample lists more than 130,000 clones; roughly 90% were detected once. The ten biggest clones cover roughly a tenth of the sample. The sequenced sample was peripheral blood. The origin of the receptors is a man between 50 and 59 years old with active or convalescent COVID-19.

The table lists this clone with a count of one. This CDR3 is CASSEWEGSGNTIYF. For the CDR3, the DNA is TGTGCCAGCAGTGAATGGGAGGGCTCTGGAAACACCATATATTTT. The rearrangement links TRBV6-1 to TRBJ1-3; the D is unclear. V gave up 2 bases and J gave up 0 bases, with 8 bases separating them. CDR1 and CDR2 from the germline V gene are MNHNS and SASEGT. The CDR3 is made up of 15 amino acids.

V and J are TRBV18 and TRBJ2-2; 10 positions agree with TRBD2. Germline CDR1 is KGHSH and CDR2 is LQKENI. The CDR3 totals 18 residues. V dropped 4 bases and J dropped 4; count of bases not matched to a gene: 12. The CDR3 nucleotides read TGTGCCAGCTCACGAAACGCCGGGACTAGCGTAAGCACCGGGGAGCTGTTTTTT. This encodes CASSRNAGTSVSTGELFF.

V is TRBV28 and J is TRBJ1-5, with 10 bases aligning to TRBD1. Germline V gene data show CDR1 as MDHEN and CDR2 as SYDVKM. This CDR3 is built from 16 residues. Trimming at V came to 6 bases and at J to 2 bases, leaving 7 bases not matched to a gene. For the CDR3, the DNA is TGTGCCAGCAGGACCAGGACAGGGGGAGGCAATCAGCCCCAGCATTTT. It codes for CASRTRTGGGNQPQHF. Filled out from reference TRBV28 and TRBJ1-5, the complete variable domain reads DVKVTQSSRYLVKRTGEKVFLECVQDMDHENMFWYRQDPGLGLRLIYFSYDVKMKEKGDIPEGYSVSREKKERFSLILESASTNQTSMYLCASRTRTGGGNQPQHFGDGTRLSIL.

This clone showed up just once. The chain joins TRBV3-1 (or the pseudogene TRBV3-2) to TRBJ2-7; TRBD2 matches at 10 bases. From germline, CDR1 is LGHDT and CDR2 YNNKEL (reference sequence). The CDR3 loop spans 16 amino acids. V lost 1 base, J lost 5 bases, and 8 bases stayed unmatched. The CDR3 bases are TGTGCCAGCAGCCAAGGTCCTTCTAGCGGGAGTAACGAGCAGTACTTC. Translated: CASSQGPSSGSNEQYF.

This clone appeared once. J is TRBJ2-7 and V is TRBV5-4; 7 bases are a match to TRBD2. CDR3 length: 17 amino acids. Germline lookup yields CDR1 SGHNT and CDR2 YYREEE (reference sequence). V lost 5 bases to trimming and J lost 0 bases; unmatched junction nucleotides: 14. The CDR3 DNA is TGTGCCAGCAGACAACCCCCCCGGGACTATTCCTCCTACGAGCAGTACTTC. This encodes CASRQPPRDYSSYEQYF.

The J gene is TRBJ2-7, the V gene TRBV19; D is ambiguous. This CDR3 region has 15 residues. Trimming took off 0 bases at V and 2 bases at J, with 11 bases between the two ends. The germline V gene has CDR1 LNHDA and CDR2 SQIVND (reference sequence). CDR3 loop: CASSIDLGSTYEQYF. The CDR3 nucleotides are TGTGCCAGTAGTATAGATCTGGGCAGTACCTACGAGCAGTACTTC.

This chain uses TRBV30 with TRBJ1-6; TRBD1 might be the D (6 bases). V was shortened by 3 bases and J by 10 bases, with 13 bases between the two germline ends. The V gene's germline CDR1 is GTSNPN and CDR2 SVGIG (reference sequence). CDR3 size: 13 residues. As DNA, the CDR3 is TGTGCCTGGAGACCGGCAGGGGTGTCACCCCTCCACTTT. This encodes CAWRPAGVSPLHF.

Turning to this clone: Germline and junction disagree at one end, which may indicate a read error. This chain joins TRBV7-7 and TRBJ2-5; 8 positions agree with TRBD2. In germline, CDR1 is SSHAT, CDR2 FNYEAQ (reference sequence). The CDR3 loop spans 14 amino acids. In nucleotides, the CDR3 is TGTGCTAGCAGCCCATCGGGGGGGCAAGAGACCCAGTACTTC. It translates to CASSPSGGQETQYF.

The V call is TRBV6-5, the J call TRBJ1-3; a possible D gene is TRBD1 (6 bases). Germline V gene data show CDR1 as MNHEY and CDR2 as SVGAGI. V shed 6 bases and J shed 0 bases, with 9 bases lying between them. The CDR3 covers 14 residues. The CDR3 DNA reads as TGTGCCAGCAGATTACAGGGCTCTGGAAACACCATATATTTT. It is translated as CASRLQGSGNTIYF.

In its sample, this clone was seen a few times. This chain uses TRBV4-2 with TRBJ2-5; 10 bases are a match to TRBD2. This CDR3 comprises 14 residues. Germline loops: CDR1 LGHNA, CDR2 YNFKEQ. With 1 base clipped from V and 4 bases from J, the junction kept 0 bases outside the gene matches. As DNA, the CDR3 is TGTGCCAGCAGCCAAGGACTAGCGGGAGAGACCCAGTACTTC. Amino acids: CASSQGLAGETQYF.

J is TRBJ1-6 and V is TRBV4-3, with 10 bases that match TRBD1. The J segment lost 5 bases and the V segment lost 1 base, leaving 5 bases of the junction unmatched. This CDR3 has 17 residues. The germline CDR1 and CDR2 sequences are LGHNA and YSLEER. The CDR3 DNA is TGCGCCAGCAGCCAAGGGACAGGGACAGGGGATAATTCACCCCTCCACTTT. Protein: CASSQGTGTGDNSPLHF.

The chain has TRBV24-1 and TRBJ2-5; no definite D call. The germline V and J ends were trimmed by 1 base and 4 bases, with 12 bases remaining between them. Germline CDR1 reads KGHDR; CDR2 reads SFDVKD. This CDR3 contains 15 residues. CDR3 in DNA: TGTGCCACCAGTGATTTTAGTTTTCGTGGAGAGACCCAGTACTTC. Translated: CATSDFSFRGETQYF.

CDR3 sequence: CASSHRQAGNTIYF. Here the CDR3 DNA reads TGTGCCAGCAGCCATAGGCAGGCTGGAAACACCATATATTTT. This chain joins TRBV3-1 (or the pseudogene TRBV3-2) and TRBJ1-3; no reliable D call. The CDR3 length is 14 residues. From germline, CDR1 is LGHDT and CDR2 YNNKEL (reference sequence). Trimming removed 3 bases from V and 2 bases from J, with 8 bases in between.

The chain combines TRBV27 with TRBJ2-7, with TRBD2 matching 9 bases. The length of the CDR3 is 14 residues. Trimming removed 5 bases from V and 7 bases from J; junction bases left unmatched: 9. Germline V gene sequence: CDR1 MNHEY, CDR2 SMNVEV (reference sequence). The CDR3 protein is CASSPGDLAGEQYF. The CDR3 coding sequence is TGTGCCAGCAGTCCAGGGGACCTAGCGGGGGAGCAGTACTTC.

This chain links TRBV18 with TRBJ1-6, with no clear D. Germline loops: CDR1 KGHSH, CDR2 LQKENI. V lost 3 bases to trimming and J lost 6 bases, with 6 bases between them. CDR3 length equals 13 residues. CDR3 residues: CASSPPPNSPLHF. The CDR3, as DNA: TGTGCCAGCTCACCCCCTCCTAATTCACCCCTCCACTTT. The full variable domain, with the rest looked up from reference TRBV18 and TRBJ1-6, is NAGVMQNPRHLVRRRGQEARLRCSPMKGHSHVYWYRQLPEEGLKFMVYLQKENIIDESGMPKERFSAEFPKEGPSILRIQQVVRGDSAAYFCASSPPPNSPLHFGNGTRLTVT.

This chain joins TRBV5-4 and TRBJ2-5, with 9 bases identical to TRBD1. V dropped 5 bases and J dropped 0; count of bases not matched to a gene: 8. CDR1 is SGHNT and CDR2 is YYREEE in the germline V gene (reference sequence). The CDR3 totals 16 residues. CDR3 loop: CASSYGTGQYQETQYF. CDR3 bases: TGTGCCAGCAGTTACGGGACAGGGCAGTACCAAGAGACCCAGTACTTC.

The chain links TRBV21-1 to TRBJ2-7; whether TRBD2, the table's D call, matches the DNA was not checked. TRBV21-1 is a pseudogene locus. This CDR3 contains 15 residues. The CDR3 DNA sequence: TGTGCCAGCCCCGGGAATAGCGGGAGATCCTACGAGCAGTACTTC. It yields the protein CASPGNSGRSYEQYF.

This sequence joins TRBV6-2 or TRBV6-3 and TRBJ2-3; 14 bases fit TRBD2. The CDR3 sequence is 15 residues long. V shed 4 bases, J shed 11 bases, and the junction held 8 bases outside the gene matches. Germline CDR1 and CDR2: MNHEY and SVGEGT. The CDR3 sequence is CASSSPGLAGVGQYF. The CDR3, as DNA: TGTGCCAGCAGTTCACCGGGACTAGCGGGAGTGGGGCAGTATTTT.

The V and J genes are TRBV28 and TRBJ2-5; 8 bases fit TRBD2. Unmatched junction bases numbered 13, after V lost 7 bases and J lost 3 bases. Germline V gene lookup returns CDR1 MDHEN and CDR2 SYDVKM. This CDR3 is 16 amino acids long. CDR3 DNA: TGTGCCAGCACCCCGGGTGCCCTAGCGGGTAAAGAGACCCAGTACTTC. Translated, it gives CASTPGALAGKETQYF.